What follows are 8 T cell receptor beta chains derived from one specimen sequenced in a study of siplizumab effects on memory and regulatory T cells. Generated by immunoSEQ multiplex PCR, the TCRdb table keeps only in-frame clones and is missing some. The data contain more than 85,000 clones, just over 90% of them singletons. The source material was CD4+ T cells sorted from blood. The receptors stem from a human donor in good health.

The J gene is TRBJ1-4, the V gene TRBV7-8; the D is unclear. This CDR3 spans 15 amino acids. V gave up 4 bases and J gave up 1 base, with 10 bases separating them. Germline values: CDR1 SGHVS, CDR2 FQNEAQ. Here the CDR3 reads CASSSRVETNEKLFF. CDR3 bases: TGTGCCAGCAGCTCGAGGGTGGAAACTAATGAAAAACTGTTTTTT.

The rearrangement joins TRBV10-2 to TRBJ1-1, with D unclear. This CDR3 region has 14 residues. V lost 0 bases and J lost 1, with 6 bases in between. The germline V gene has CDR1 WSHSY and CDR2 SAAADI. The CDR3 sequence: CASSESTANTEAFF. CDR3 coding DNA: TGCGCCAGCAGTGAGTCGACGGCGAACACTGAAGCTTTCTTT.

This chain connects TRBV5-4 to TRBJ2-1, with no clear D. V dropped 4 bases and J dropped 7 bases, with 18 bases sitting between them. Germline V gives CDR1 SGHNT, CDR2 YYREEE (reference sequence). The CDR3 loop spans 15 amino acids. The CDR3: CASSPPDAVTNEQFF. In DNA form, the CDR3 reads TGTGCCAGCAGCCCACCGGACGCGGTGACAAATGAGCAGTTCTTC.

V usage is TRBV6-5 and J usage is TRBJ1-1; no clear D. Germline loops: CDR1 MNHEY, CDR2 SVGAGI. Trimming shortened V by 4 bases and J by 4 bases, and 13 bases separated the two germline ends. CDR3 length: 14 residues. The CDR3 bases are TGTGCCAGCAGTTCCACGCGGTCGGGCACTGAAGCTTTCTTT. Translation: CASSSTRSGTEAFF.

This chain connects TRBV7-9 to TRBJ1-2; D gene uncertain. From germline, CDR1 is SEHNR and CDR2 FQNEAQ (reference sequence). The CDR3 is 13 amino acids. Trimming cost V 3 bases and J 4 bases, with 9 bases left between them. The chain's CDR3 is CASSFHIRYGYTF. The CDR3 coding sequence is TGTGCCAGCAGCTTTCATATACGCTATGGCTACACCTTC.

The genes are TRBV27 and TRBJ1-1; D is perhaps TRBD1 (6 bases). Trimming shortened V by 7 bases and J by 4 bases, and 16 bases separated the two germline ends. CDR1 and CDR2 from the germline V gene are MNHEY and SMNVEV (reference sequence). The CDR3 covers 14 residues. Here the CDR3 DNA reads TGTGCCAGCACCCTAACAGGGTCGACCACTGAAGCTTTCTTT. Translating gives CASTLTGSTTEAFF.

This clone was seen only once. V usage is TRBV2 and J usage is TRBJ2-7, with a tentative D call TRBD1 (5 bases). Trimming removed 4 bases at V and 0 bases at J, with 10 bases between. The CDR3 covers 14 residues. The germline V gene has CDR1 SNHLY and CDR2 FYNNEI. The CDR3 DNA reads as TGTGCCAGCAGTGGGATGGACAACTCCTACGAGCAGTACTTC. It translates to CASSGMDNSYEQYF.

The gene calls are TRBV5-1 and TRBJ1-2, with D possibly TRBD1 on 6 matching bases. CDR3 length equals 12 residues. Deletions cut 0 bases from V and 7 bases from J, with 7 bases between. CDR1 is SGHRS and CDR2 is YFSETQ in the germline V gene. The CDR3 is CASSLDRVGYTF. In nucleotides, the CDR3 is TGCGCCAGCAGCTTGGACAGGGTTGGCTACACCTTC.